This section outlines one T cell receptor (beta chain) sequence together with its context. It has no known antigen specificity. It has no much larger one-base neighbor in the sample; base qualities were not kept. These data come from a study of neurological immune-mediated disorders (dated by TCRdb to about 2019). About the full investigation: Among the roughly 34 multiple sclerosis patients, relapsing-remitting MS was present in some 30 and secondary progressive MS was present in 3. The 100 to 110 TCR-beta libraries covered PBMC samples along with longitudinal samples, technical triplicates, and paired sorted CD4+ and CD8+ T-cell subsets. Peripheral blood TCR-beta repertoires from HTLV-I-associated myelopathy (HAM/TSP) patients, multiple sclerosis patients and healthy controls were compared by UMI-based sequencing. Of the approximately 70 subjects in the cohort, some 15 were HAM/TSP patients, about 34 were multiple sclerosis patients, and 20 were healthy controls.

From the germline V gene, CDR1 is MGHDK and CDR2 is SYGVNS. From the cysteine up to the phenylalanine, the CDR3 has a length of 14 residues. The sequence is cut down to CDR3 DNA, 42 bases in frame from base 1. V was cut back by 5 bases and J by 6 bases, leaving a gap of 17 bases between them. For unsorted PBMC libraries, 2 million PBMCs were used after storage in RNAlater at -80 degrees C until RNA extraction. The multiple sclerosis patients were enrolled in a US clinical protocol that evaluated disease progression with magnetic resonance imaging. Peripheral blood underwent Ficoll-Hypaque density gradient centrifugation to isolate PBMCs, which were then cryopreserved in liquid nitrogen. Summary of the overall study and its limitations: The highest TCR clonal expansion was observed in HAM/TSP patients, whereas the lowest was observed in MS patients, even when compared with healthy controls. Repertoires from 18 of 34 MS patients were grouped by phylogenetic analysis into a cluster of related CDR3 sequences, suggesting a possible repertoire-level signature. No identical CDR3 amino acid sequences were shared among expanded clones across subjects, suggesting private TCR-beta repertoires in all groups. No clinical or MRI features were associated with the MS cluster, and the authors said that larger cohorts are needed.

To synthesize cDNA, template-switch 5'RACE was performed with a primer carrying a 10-nucleotide random unique molecular identifier so that each TCR transcript was tagged. Each sequencing run produced over 200 million TCR-beta sequences covering 15-18 subjects. The RNeasy kit was used for extraction of total RNA. TCR-beta VDJ regions were amplified with primers for the TCR constant region and the 5'RACE anchor, using the KAPA Real-time Library Amplification kit. A first PCR added sample indexes and Illumina adaptors, after which a second PCR increased the library yield. After purification with Ampure beads, the TCR product of roughly 650 bp was size-selected on a 2% E-gel SizeSelection system. Before pooling, library quality was assessed on a Bioanalyzer, concentration was determined with Qubit, and library quantification was performed with the Kapa Library Quantification kit. An Illumina HiSeq 2500 was used to sequence the libraries paired-end at 2 x 150 bp. To increase sequence diversity, about 25-31% phiX was spiked into each library pool. From the authors' description of their analysis: The quality-filtered reads were processed with the UMI-based MiGEC pipeline, whose error correction step removed more than 75% of the raw TCR sequences. VDJ genes were aligned to IMGT germline references, and clonotypes were defined by unique CDR3 amino acid sequence plus V-J genes. Clonal expansion, Shannon diversity, and CDR3 relatedness (CalcPairwiseDistances, ClusterSamples) were evaluated with VDJtools, and phylogenetic trees were built with CLCbio workbench. Clones with at least 8 unique UMIs were defined as expanded, with this threshold being based on coefficient-of-variation modelling across technical triplicates. Using fastp at Q25 and MiXCR, TCRdb reprocessed the public reads and kept productive beta chains. Entries are consolidated by CDR3 protein sequence, retaining the most common genes and DNA. TCRdb, rather than the study authors, made the V and J calls. Across this sample there are 40,000 to 50,000 distinct CDR3 sequences, with around 2% seen only once. Roughly 2% of the sample goes to the ten largest clones.

The rearranged chain carries TRBV25-1 and TRBJ2-7; TRBD2 might be the D gene, on 6 matching bases. Input material: PBMCs. The sequence came from a woman aged 40 to 50 with multiple sclerosis. The DNA sequence reads TGTGCCAGCAGTCAAGGGAAGGGGCGGGGCGAGCAGTACTTC. This yields the protein CASSQGKGRGEQYF.